This is a list of T cell receptor beta chains from one sample in a study of blood T cell repertoires in COVID-19. The repertoire was sequenced with immunoSEQ multiplex PCR; TCRdb's copy has only in-frame clones and lacks some. The sample lists 300,000 to 400,000 clones, around 91% occurring once. Sequencing used peripheral blood. These receptors all stem from a young woman who had recovered from COVID-19. Both conserved end residues are part of each CDR3. D genes are given only for firm matches. Clone size is given for some rows only: seen once, a few or many times, or a class if the clone is expanded.

clone size: .
V gene: TRBV9
J gene: TRBJ1-1
D gene: .
CDR3 DNA: TGTGCCAGCAGCGTAGGAACAGGGCCTGAAGCTTTCTTT
CDR3 protein: CASSVGTGPEAFF

clone size: .
V gene: TRBV6-5
J gene: TRBJ1-1
D gene: TRBD1
CDR3 DNA: TGTGCCAGCCGAAACAGGGGGGGCACTGAAGCTTTCTTT
CDR3 protein: CASRNRGGTEAFF

clone size: .
V gene: TRBV4-1
J gene: TRBJ2-3
D gene: .
CDR3 DNA: TGCGCCAGCAGCCAAGTTTACGGGTCAGATACGCAGTATTTT
CDR3 protein: CASSQVYGSDTQYF

clone size: .
V gene: TRBV5-6
J gene: TRBJ1-5
D gene: .
CDR3 DNA: TGTGCCAGCAGCTTCGGCACTAACCCAAGTCAGCCCCAGCATTTT
CDR3 protein: CASSFGTNPSQPQHF

clone size: once
V gene: TRBV11-2
J gene: TRBJ1-2
D gene: .
CDR3 DNA: TGTGCCAGCAGCTTAGCAGGGTCGGATGGCTACACCTTC
CDR3 protein: CASSLAGSDGYTF

clone size: .
V gene: TRBV11-3
J gene: TRBJ2-1
D gene: TRBD2
CDR3 DNA: TGTGCCAGCAGCCGGTCCTCCCTCAGCGGGAGGACGAATGAGCAGTTCTTC
CDR3 protein: CASSRSSLSGRTNEQFF

clone size: once
V gene: TRBV4-3
J gene: TRBJ1-1
D gene: .
CDR3 DNA: TGCGCCAGCAGCCAAGATCGCAGGCCGAACACTGAAGCTTTCTTT
CDR3 protein: CASSQDRRPNTEAFF

clone size: .
V gene: TRBV10-3
J gene: TRBJ1-2
D gene: TRBD1
CDR3 DNA: TGTGCCATCAATTGGTCGAGAGGGACCGGGACAGGGATTTCCTATGGCTACACCTTC
CDR3 protein: CAINWSRGTGTGISYGYTF

clone size: .
V gene: TRBV7-8
J gene: TRBJ1-4
D gene: .
CDR3 DNA: TGTGCCAGCAGCTTAGGGGGCAGACCTAATGAAAAACTGTTTTTT
CDR3 protein: CASSLGGRPNEKLFF

clone size: once
V gene: TRBV3-1/TRBV3-2
J gene: TRBJ1-2
D gene: .
CDR3 DNA: TGTGCCAGCAGCCGCTTCAACAGGGCTAACTATGGCTACACCTTC
CDR3 protein: CASSRFNRANYGYTF

clone size: .
V gene: TRBV11-3
J gene: TRBJ2-3
D gene: TRBD2
CDR3 DNA: TGTGCCAGTACCAGCGGGAGAGGTGGGGGAGATACGCAGTATTTT
CDR3 protein: CASTSGRGGGDTQYF

clone size: .
V gene: TRBV28
J gene: TRBJ1-6
D gene: .
CDR3 DNA: TGTGCCAGCAGTCCCAGGGGTTCGGGTAATTCACCCCTCCACTTT
CDR3 protein: CASSPRGSGNSPLHF

clone size: .
V gene: TRBV19
J gene: TRBJ2-3
D gene: TRBD2
CDR3 DNA: TGTGCCAGTAGTCCCCGGACTAGCGGGAGTATAGATACGCAGTATTTT
CDR3 protein: CASSPRTSGSIDTQYF

clone size: .
V gene: TRBV5-1
J gene: TRBJ2-2
D gene: TRBD2
CDR3 DNA: TGCGCCAGCAGCTCAACCGGGGGGACGAACACCGGGGAGCTGTTTTTT
CDR3 protein: CASSSTGGTNTGELFF

clone size: .
V gene: TRBV29-1
J gene: TRBJ1-2
D gene: .
CDR3 DNA: TGCAGCGTCGAAAGGGGGAACTATGGCTACACCTTC
CDR3 protein: CSVERGNYGYTF

clone size: .
V gene: TRBV5-1
J gene: TRBJ2-5
D gene: TRBD1
CDR3 DNA: TGCGCCAGCAGCGCAGGACAGGGGTGGGAGACCCAGTACTTC
CDR3 protein: CASSAGQGWETQYF

clone size: .
V gene: TRBV7-2
J gene: TRBJ1-5
D gene: TRBD1
CDR3 DNA: TGTGCCAGCAGCATGGGACAGGGGATCAAGCCCCAGCATTTT
CDR3 protein: CASSMGQGIKPQHF

clone size: .
V gene: TRBV3-1/TRBV3-2
J gene: TRBJ2-1
D gene: TRBD2
CDR3 DNA: TGTGCCAGCAGCCAAGATACTAGCGGGATCTCCTACAATGAGCAGTTCTTC
CDR3 protein: CASSQDTSGISYNEQFF

clone size: .
V gene: TRBV7-9
J gene: TRBJ1-3
D gene: .
CDR3 DNA: TGTGCCAGCAGCAAGGACAACTCTGGAAACACCATATATTTT
CDR3 protein: CASSKDNSGNTIYF

clone size: .
V gene: TRBV2
J gene: TRBJ2-1
D gene: TRBD2
CDR3 DNA: TGTGCCAGCAGCGATCCTACTAGCGGGAGGCGAAATGAGCAGTTCTTC
CDR3 protein: CASSDPTSGRRNEQFF

clone size: .
V gene: TRBV5-1
J gene: TRBJ1-2
D gene: TRBD1
CDR3 DNA: TGCGCCAGCAGCGCTGGACAGGTTAACTATGGCTACACCTTC
CDR3 protein: CASSAGQVNYGYTF

clone size: .
V gene: TRBV3-1/TRBV3-2
J gene: TRBJ1-5
D gene: TRBD1
CDR3 DNA: TGTGCCAGCACCACAGGGGGGGATGGGGAGCCCCAGCATTTT
CDR3 protein: CASTTGGDGEPQHF

clone size: once
V gene: TRBV5-8
J gene: TRBJ1-2
D gene: TRBD1
CDR3 DNA: TGTGCCAGCAGCTTGACAGGGGTGAACTATGGCTACACCTTC
CDR3 protein: CASSLTGVNYGYTF

clone size: .
V gene: TRBV11-2
J gene: TRBJ1-2
D gene: .
CDR3 DNA: TGTGCCAGCACCACTCTCACGGGAAAGAACTATGGCTACACCTTC
CDR3 protein: CASTTLTGKNYGYTF

clone size: .
V gene: TRBV20-1
J gene: TRBJ1-1
D gene: .
CDR3 DNA: TGCAGTGCTAGGGCGAGGGGGATCTTT
CDR3 protein: CSARARGIF

clone size: .
V gene: TRBV9
J gene: TRBJ2-3
D gene: TRBD2
CDR3 DNA: TGTGCCAGCAGCGTAGTAGCGGGAGGCACAGATACGCAGTATTTT
CDR3 protein: CASSVVAGGTDTQYF

clone size: .
V gene: TRBV9
J gene: TRBJ2-1
D gene: TRBD2
CDR3 DNA: TGTGCCAGCAGCGTAGATAGCGGGAGGGCCTTTAATGAGCAGTTCTTC
CDR3 protein: CASSVDSGRAFNEQFF

clone size: .
V gene: TRBV7-8
J gene: TRBJ2-1
D gene: TRBD2
CDR3 DNA: TGTGCCAGCAGCCGGACTAGCGCCGTGGGTAATGAGCAGTTCTTC
CDR3 protein: CASSRTSAVGNEQFF

clone size: .
V gene: TRBV7-6
J gene: TRBJ2-2
D gene: .
CDR3 DNA: TGTGCCAGCAGATCAGGGGTTTTAGCCCTAAACACCGGGGAGCTGTTTTTT
CDR3 protein: CASRSGVLALNTGELFF

clone size: .
V gene: TRBV24-1
J gene: TRBJ2-1
D gene: .
CDR3 DNA: TGTGCCACCAGTGATTTATCGCGGTACAATGAGCAGTTCTTC
CDR3 protein: CATSDLSRYNEQFF

clone size: .
V gene: TRBV18
J gene: TRBJ2-1
D gene: TRBD2
CDR3 DNA: TGTGCCAGCTCACCACCAGCGGGAGGGCCAAATGAGCAGTTCTTC
CDR3 protein: CASSPPAGGPNEQFF

clone size: once
V gene: TRBV21-1
J gene: TRBJ2-4
D gene: .
CDR3 DNA: TGTGCCAGCAGCAAGGGTAGACTAGCGGCCAAAAACATTCAGTACTTC
CDR3 protein: CASSKGRLAAKNIQYF

clone size: .
V gene: TRBV27
J gene: TRBJ2-3
D gene: TRBD1
CDR3 DNA: TGTGCCAGCAGTTTATACAGGGGGCGATTAGATACGCAGTATTTT
CDR3 protein: CASSLYRGRLDTQYF

clone size: .
V gene: TRBV11-2
J gene: TRBJ2-3
D gene: .
CDR3 DNA: TGTGCCAGCAGCTTAAGAGGGATCACAGATACGCAGTATTTT
CDR3 protein: CASSLRGITDTQYF

clone size: few
V gene: TRBV19
J gene: TRBJ1-4
D gene: TRBD1
CDR3 DNA: TGTGCCAGTAGTATGGGGCAGGGGGCGCATGAAAAACTGTTTTTT
CDR3 protein: CASSMGQGAHEKLFF

clone size: .
V gene: TRBV7-9
J gene: TRBJ1-1
D gene: TRBD1
CDR3 DNA: TGTGCCAGCAGCTTAGCGTATTCCGGGACAGCGAACACTGAAGCTTTCTTT
CDR3 protein: CASSLAYSGTANTEAFF

clone size: .
V gene: TRBV4-3
J gene: TRBJ1-2
D gene: TRBD1
CDR3 DNA: TGCGCCAGCAGCACGCCGGGACAGGGGGACGGCTACACCTTC
CDR3 protein: CASSTPGQGDGYTF

clone size: .
V gene: TRBV29-1
J gene: TRBJ2-1
D gene: TRBD2
CDR3 DNA: TGCAGTGGACTAGCTCACCCCTACAATGAGCAGTTCTTC
CDR3 protein: CSGLAHPYNEQFF

clone size: .
V gene: TRBV6-2/TRBV6-3
J gene: TRBJ1-1
D gene: .
CDR3 DNA: TGTGCCAGCAGTTCCTACCCAAAGAACACTGAAGCTTTCTTT
CDR3 protein: CASSSYPKNTEAFF

clone size: .
V gene: TRBV27
J gene: TRBJ2-2
D gene: .
CDR3 DNA: TGTGCCAGCAGTTCGGCGGGACTTAACACCGGGGAGCTGTTTTTT
CDR3 protein: CASSSAGLNTGELFF

clone size: once
V gene: TRBV10-3
J gene: TRBJ2-1
D gene: TRBD2
CDR3 DNA: TGTGCCATCAGTAATAGCGGGAGGGCCTTTCGTGAGTTCTTC
CDR3 protein: CAISNSGRAFREFF

clone size: .
V gene: TRBV7-9
J gene: TRBJ1-1
D gene: TRBD1
CDR3 DNA: TGTGCCAGCAGCCTAGGGACAGGGCTGACTGAAGCTTTCTTT
CDR3 protein: CASSLGTGLTEAFF

clone size: .
V gene: TRBV5-4
J gene: TRBJ2-1
D gene: TRBD2
CDR3 DNA: TGTGCCAGCAGCTTGCTAGCGGGAGGGGGATACAATGAGCAGTTCTTC
CDR3 protein: CASSLLAGGGYNEQFF

clone size: .
V gene: TRBV11-2
J gene: TRBJ2-3
D gene: TRBD2
CDR3 DNA: TGTGCCAGCACTTTTCCGGGTTGGGCTAGCGGGAAGACAGATACGCAGTATTTT
CDR3 protein: CASTFPGWASGKTDTQYF

clone size: .
V gene: TRBV11-2
J gene: TRBJ2-1
D gene: .
CDR3 DNA: TGTGCCAGCAGCTTTTTCGGGGGAGAGAGCGATGAGCAGTTCTTC
CDR3 protein: CASSFFGGESDEQFF

clone size: .
V gene: TRBV6-4
J gene: TRBJ2-1
D gene: .
CDR3 DNA: TGTGCCAGCAGTGACTCGCGTAGGCGGGGCAATGAGCAGTTCTTC
CDR3 protein: CASSDSRRRGNEQFF

clone size: .
V gene: TRBV7-2
J gene: TRBJ2-1
D gene: TRBD2
CDR3 DNA: TGTGCCAGCAGCTTTAGCGGGGCCTACAATGAGCAGTTCTTC
CDR3 protein: CASSFSGAYNEQFF

clone size: .
V gene: TRBV4-1
J gene: TRBJ2-3
D gene: .
CDR3 DNA: TGCGCCAGCAGCCGCGACCCTAGCGCGAACCGCCTCTCCACAGATACGCAGTATTTT
CDR3 protein: CASSRDPSANRLSTDTQYF

clone size: .
V gene: TRBV30
J gene: TRBJ2-5
D gene: .
CDR3 DNA: TGTGCCTGGAGTGTAAAGGTGTGGAGGGAGACCCAGTACTTC
CDR3 protein: CAWSVKVWRETQYF

clone size: .
V gene: TRBV14
J gene: TRBJ1-2
D gene: TRBD1
CDR3 DNA: TGTGCCAGCAGCCCTGGGACAGGGAAGACCTTC
CDR3 protein: CASSPGTGKTF

clone size: once
V gene: TRBV19
J gene: TRBJ1-5
D gene: TRBD1
CDR3 DNA: TGTGCCAGTAGTATACATACAGGGGACCAGCCCCAGCATTTT
CDR3 protein: CASSIHTGDQPQHF

clone size: .
V gene: TRBV5-1
J gene: TRBJ2-2
D gene: TRBD1
CDR3 DNA: TGCGCCAGCAGCTTGGGGACAGGGACCACCGGGGAGCTGTTTTTT
CDR3 protein: CASSLGTGTTGELFF